This TCR beta chain appears in the sequencing data of a study of OX40 agonist ivuxolimab in advanced cancers. As for the study in general: Patients undergoing dose escalation presented with hepatocellular carcinoma, melanoma, renal cell or head and neck cancer. Averaging 60 years in age, with a range of roughly 23 to 80, the cohort was approximately 84% male. There were three patients with partial responses, one having hepatocellular carcinoma and two cutaneous melanoma.

TCRdb keeps only in-frame clones here, not all; method: immunoSEQ multiplex PCR. The table has thousands of clones, 88% seen once; the top ten hold about 16%. CDR1 and CDR2 from the germline V gene are SGHNT and YYREEE (reference sequence). Trimming pared 4 bases from V and 0 bases from J, leaving 13 bases between. The CDR3 consists of 15 residues. The chain carries TRBV5-4 and TRBJ1-1; D uncertain. Sample: CD4+ or CD8+ T cells sorted from blood, taken in a trial of the OX40 agonist ivuxolimab. The TCR originated in an adult with an advanced solid tumor such as melanoma, head and neck, liver or kidney cancer. CDR3 in DNA: TGTGCCAGCAGCCTCCGACACGTCATGAACACTGAAGCTTTCTTT. Amino acid sequence: CASSLRHVMNTEAFF.